Listed here are 24 T cell receptor beta chains from one sample, sequenced in a study of cytomegalovirus exposure and HLA in healthy donors. PCR used 60 Vbeta primers and 13 Jbeta primers. Repertoires were generated with immunoSEQ multiplex PCR, while TCRdb's copy carries only in-frame clones and drops some. The sample has some 86,000 clones, 70% to 80% seen once; the top ten hold about 15%. Sequencing was performed on PBMCs. These receptors all stem from a woman aged 40 to 55 in good health and CMV-seropositive.

The chain couples TRBV7-8 to TRBJ1-2; D perhaps matches TRBD1 (6 bases). Germline CDR1 is SGHVS and CDR2 is FQNEAQ. V gave up 5 bases and J gave up 7 bases, with 14 bases separating them. The CDR3 contains 13 residues. Here the CDR3 reads CASSEQGSGGYTF. CDR3 sequence (DNA): TGTGCCAGCAGCGAACAGGGTTCGGGTGGCTACACCTTC.

V is TRBV9 and J is TRBJ2-1; tentative D call: TRBD1 (6 bases). The germline V gene encodes CDR1 SGDLS and CDR2 YYNGEE. The length of the CDR3 is 18 residues. Trimming removed 0 bases at V and 0 bases at J, with 16 bases between. The CDR3 coding sequence is TGTGCCAGCAGCGTAGCCCGTTCGTTCAGGGGCTCCTACAATGAGCAGTTCTTC. Protein: CASSVARSFRGSYNEQFF.

The genes are TRBV5-1 and TRBJ2-3; D is possibly TRBD2 (6 bases). Germline V lookup: CDR1 SGHRS, CDR2 YFSETQ. The CDR3 has 15 residues. Trimming stripped 2 bases from V and 0 bases from J, with 10 bases between. The DNA of the CDR3 is TGCGCCAGCAGCTTCACCGGGACTAGCACAGATACGCAGTATTTT. Translation gives CASSFTGTSTDTQYF.

For this clone: Other DNA sequences in the same sample also yield this CDR3. The chain combines TRBV19 with TRBJ1-5, with TRBD1 identical over 7 bases. The CDR3 runs to 12 residues. The J segment lost 4 bases and the V segment lost 10 bases, leaving 4 bases of the junction unmatched. The germline CDR1 and CDR2 sequences are LNHDA and SQIVND (reference sequence). CDR3 sequence reads: CATRQGNQPQHF. The CDR3 DNA is TGTGCCACCAGACAGGGTAATCAGCCCCAGCATTTT.

The chain has TRBV4-3 and TRBJ2-6, with 7 bases fitting TRBD1. The CDR3 has 16 amino acids. Germline CDR1 is LGHNA and CDR2 is YSLEER. V was clipped by 2 bases and J by 3 bases; unmatched bases: 4. The CDR3 coding sequence is TGCGCCAGCAGCCAACAGGGGGTTCTTGGGGCCAACGTCCTGACTTTC. Its translation is CASSQQGVLGANVLTF.

This chain connects TRBV27 to TRBJ2-3; no clear D. V lost 4 bases and J lost 2, with 25 bases in between. CDR1 is MNHEY, CDR2 SMNVEV, per germline (reference sequence). The CDR3 is 19 amino acids. CDR3 bases: TGTGCCAGCAGTTCCTCCAACCTCGACAAGGCCACCTTCACAGATACGCAGTATTTT. Its protein product is CASSSSNLDKATFTDTQYF.

The chain combines TRBV19 with TRBJ2-3, with D maybe TRBD1 (6 bases). Germline assignment: CDR1 LNHDA and CDR2 SQIVND (reference sequence). This CDR3 has 16 residues. V was cut by 4 bases and J by 0 bases, with 14 bases left in between. The DNA for the CDR3 is TGTGCCAGTAGTAGATCGATGGGGGCTAGCACAGATACGCAGTATTTT. Translating gives CASSRSMGASTDTQYF.

The genes are TRBV18 and TRBJ2-1, with 8 bases aligning to TRBD2. The ends lost 1 base at V and 5 bases at J; junction bases unmatched: 19. Germline assignment: CDR1 KGHSH and CDR2 LQKENI. The CDR3 loop spans 20 amino acids. The DNA for the CDR3 is TGTGCCAGCTCACCACAGGCCCTCGGTAAGCGGGAGAGAAAAAACAATGAGCAGTTCTTC. It yields the protein CASSPQALGKRERKNNEQFF.

V gene TRBV7-9 combines with J gene TRBJ1-1; 8 positions match TRBD1. The CDR3 runs to 14 residues. The trim removed 5 bases at V and 5 bases at J, leaving 7 bases unmatched. Per the germline V gene, CDR1 is SEHNR and CDR2 is FQNEAQ (reference sequence). The CDR3 spells CASSPQGALTEAFF. The CDR3 coding sequence is TGTGCCAGCAGCCCCCAGGGGGCGCTTACTGAAGCTTTCTTT.

The chain is built from TRBV5-1 and TRBJ2-1; 9 bases are shared with TRBD1. The CDR3 consists of 15 residues. The V and J ends lost 3 bases and 3 bases, in that order; junction bases with no gene match: 4. The germline CDR1 and CDR2 sequences are SGHRS and YFSETQ. CDR3 sequence (DNA): TGCGCCAGCAGCTGGACAGGGGACAGCTACAATGAGCAGTTCTTC. This codes for CASSWTGDSYNEQFF.

This chain connects TRBV7-6 to TRBJ2-7; 13 bases are shared with TRBD2. Germline assignment: CDR1 SGHVS and CDR2 FNYEAQ. The CDR3 is 15 residues long. Germline trimming cut 1 base from V and 7 bases from J; bases unmatched to any gene: 4. Here the CDR3 reads CASSLGTSGGGEQYF. CDR3 DNA sequence: TGTGCCAGCAGCTTAGGGACTAGCGGGGGTGGAGAGCAGTACTTC.

The chain carries TRBV18 and TRBJ2-1; 10 nucleotides align to TRBD2. The CDR3 sequence is 15 residues long. Trimming cost V 3 bases and J 6 bases; bases outside gene matches: 5. CDR1 is KGHSH and CDR2 is LQKENI in the germline V gene. The CDR3 region has the DNA TGTGCCAGCTCACCTAGCGGGAGGATTAGCAATGAGCAGTTCTTC. Translation gives CASSPSGRISNEQFF.

This clone was counted a few times. This rearrangement joins TRBV2 to TRBJ1-4, with D maybe TRBD1 (6 bases). The CDR3 has 15 residues. The germline V gene encodes CDR1 SNHLY and CDR2 FYNNEI. Trimming removed 7 bases from V and 4 bases from J, with 16 bases in between. The CDR3 sequence: CASKKGGLINEKLFF. Written as DNA, the CDR3 is TGTGCCAGCAAAAAGGGGGGGCTGATTAATGAAAAACTGTTTTTT.

The chain uses TRBV4-1 and TRBJ2-1; D not resolved. The length of the CDR3 is 14 residues. Germline-derived CDR1 and CDR2 are MGHRA and YSYEKL. Trimming stripped 4 bases from V and 5 bases from J, with 12 bases between. The CDR3, as DNA: TGCGCCAGCAGCCCTTCGATGGCCGACAATGAGCAGTTCTTC. Amino acids: CASSPSMADNEQFF.

The chain recombines TRBV7-8 with TRBJ2-5, with 7 bases that match TRBD1. CDR1 is SGHVS, CDR2 FQNEAQ, per germline. V lost 2 bases, J lost 2 bases, and 14 bases stayed unmatched. The CDR3 has 18 amino acids. CDR3 in DNA: TGTGCCAGCAGCTTAAAACATGAACCGGGACAGAAACAAGAGACCCAGTACTTC. Translated: CASSLKHEPGQKQETQYF.

The chain links TRBV5-1 to TRBJ1-3; D remains unclear. V lost 5 bases and J lost 0, with 9 bases in between. The CDR3 has 14 residues. Germline CDR1 SGHRS, CDR2 YFSETQ. Written as DNA, the CDR3 is TGCGCCAGCAGGGTACAGAGCTCTGGAAACACCATATATTTT. Encoded protein: CASRVQSSGNTIYF.

This rearrangement joins TRBV6-6 to TRBJ2-7; D remains unclear. Germline CDR1 and CDR2: MNHNY and SVGAGI (reference sequence). The CDR3 sequence is 14 residues long. V lost 5 bases to trimming and J lost 5 bases, with 16 bases between them. The CDR3 sequence: CASSLQLMWNEQYF. The DNA of the CDR3 is TGTGCCAGCAGTCTACAGTTAATGTGGAACGAGCAGTACTTC.

V and J are TRBV7-9 and TRBJ2-1; 10 bases agree with TRBD2. The ends lost 1 base at V and 7 bases at J; junction bases unmatched: 4. Germline CDR1 and CDR2: SEHNR and FQNEAQ (reference sequence). CDR3 size: 15 residues. The CDR3 DNA is TGTGCCAGCAGCTTAGTGGCTAGCGGGAGAAATGAGCAGTTCTTC. Translated, it gives CASSLVASGRNEQFF.

V is TRBV28 and J is TRBJ2-7; 9 nucleotides match TRBD2. The V gene end was trimmed by 7 bases and the J gene end by 0 bases; junction bases not matched to a gene: 7. The germline V gene has CDR1 MDHEN and CDR2 SYDVKM. This CDR3 spans 15 amino acids. CDR3 sequence: CASNPAGGPSYEQYF. CDR3 in DNA: TGTGCCAGCAACCCAGCGGGAGGCCCCTCCTACGAGCAGTACTTC.

This chain links TRBV5-6 with TRBJ2-3; D might be TRBD1 (6 bases). CDR3 length: 14 amino acids. Germline V gene lookup returns CDR1 SGHDT and CDR2 YYEEEE. V was trimmed by 4 bases and J by 2 bases, leaving 11 bases between them. The CDR3 protein is CASSVDSFTDTQYF. The CDR3 coding sequence is TGTGCCAGCAGCGTGGACAGTTTCACAGATACGCAGTATTTT. Looking up the rest from reference TRBV5-6 and TRBJ2-3 gives the full variable domain: DAGVTQSPTHLIKTRGQQVTLRCSPKSGHDTVSWYQQALGQGPQFIFQYYEEEERQRGNFPDRFSGHQFPNYSSELNVNALLLGDSALYLCASSVDSFTDTQYFGPGTRLTVL.

This chain connects TRBV19 to TRBJ1-5; D remains unclear. V lost 8 bases to trimming and J lost 0 bases, with 11 bases between them. CDR3 length equals 14 residues. Germline V gives CDR1 LNHDA, CDR2 SQIVND (reference sequence). The CDR3 nucleotides read TGTGCCAGTCAACAGCTGTATAGCAATCAGCCCCAGCATTTT. Protein product: CASQQLYSNQPQHF.

Only one count was recorded for this clone. This rearrangement joins TRBV29-1 to TRBJ1-1; 7 bases map to TRBD1. Germline assignment: CDR1 SQVTM and CDR2 ANQGSEA. There are 14 residues in the CDR3. Trimming at V came to 2 bases and at J to 1 base, leaving 4 bases not matched to a gene. CDR3 sequence (DNA): TGCAGCGTTGAATGGGACAGAGGGAACACTGAAGCTTTCTTT. It yields the protein CSVEWDRGNTEAFF.

CDR3 sequence reads: CAWVPMRQGYEQYF. In nucleotides, the CDR3 is TGTGCCTGGGTCCCCATGAGACAGGGGTACGAGCAGTACTTC. This chain links TRBV30 with TRBJ2-7; 8 positions agree with TRBD1. Germline CDR1 is GTSNPN and CDR2 is SVGIG (reference sequence). This CDR3 region has 14 residues. The junction had 10 bases not matched to a gene; V was cut back by 5 bases and J by 4 bases.

V and J are TRBV7-9 and TRBJ2-1; 8 nucleotides line up with TRBD1. The junction had 4 bases not matched to a gene; V was cut back by 1 base and J by 2 bases. The germline CDR1 and CDR2 sequences are SEHNR and FQNEAQ (reference sequence). The CDR3 contains 16 residues. The CDR3 DNA sequence: TGTGCCAGCAGCTTAGTTGAGACAGGGGCCTACAATGAGCAGTTCTTC. It translates to CASSLVETGAYNEQFF.